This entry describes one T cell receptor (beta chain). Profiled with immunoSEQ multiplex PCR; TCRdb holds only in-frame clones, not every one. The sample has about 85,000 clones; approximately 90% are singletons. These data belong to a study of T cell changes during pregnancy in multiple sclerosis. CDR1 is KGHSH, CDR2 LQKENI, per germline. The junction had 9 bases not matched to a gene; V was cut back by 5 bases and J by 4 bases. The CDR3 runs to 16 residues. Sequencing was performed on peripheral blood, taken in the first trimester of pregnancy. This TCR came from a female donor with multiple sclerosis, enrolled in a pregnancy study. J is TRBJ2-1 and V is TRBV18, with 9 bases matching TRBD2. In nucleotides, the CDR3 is TGTGCCAGCTCAGAAGCGGGGGGTACGATTTACAATGAGCAGTTCTTC. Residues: CASSEAGGTIYNEQFF.